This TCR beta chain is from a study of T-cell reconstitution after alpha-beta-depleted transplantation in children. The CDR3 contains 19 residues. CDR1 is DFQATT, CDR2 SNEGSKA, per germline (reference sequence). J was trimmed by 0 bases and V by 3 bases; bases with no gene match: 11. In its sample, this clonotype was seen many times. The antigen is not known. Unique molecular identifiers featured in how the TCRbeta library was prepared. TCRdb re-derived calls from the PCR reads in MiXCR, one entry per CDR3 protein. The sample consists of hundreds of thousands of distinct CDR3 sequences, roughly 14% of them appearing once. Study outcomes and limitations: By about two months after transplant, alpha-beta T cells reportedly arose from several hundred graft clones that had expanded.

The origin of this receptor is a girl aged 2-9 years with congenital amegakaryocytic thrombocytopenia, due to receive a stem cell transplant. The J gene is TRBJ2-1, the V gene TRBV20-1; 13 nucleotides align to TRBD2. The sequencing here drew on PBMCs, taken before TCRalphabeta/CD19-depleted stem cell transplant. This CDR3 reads CSASSTSGRPGFSYNEQFF. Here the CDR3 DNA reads TGCAGTGCTAGTTCGACTAGCGGGAGGCCGGGTTTCTCCTACAATGAGCAGTTCTTC.